These T cell receptor beta chains were read from a single sample in a study of T cells in Graves' hyperthyroidism and ophthalmopathy. TCRdb independently ran MiXCR on the multiplex PCR reads; one entry per CDR3 protein. The sample contains fewer than 900,000 distinct CDR3 sequences, around 20% of which appear only once. Source material: blood. These receptors all stem from a woman aged 45-60 years with Graves' hyperthyroidism that later progressed to Graves' ophthalmopathy. The CDR3 runs from the conserved cysteine through the conserved F or W. The D gene is left open where the match is weak. Expanded clones are given a class, and other clones once, few, many or no size at all.

TRBJ1-4	many	TRBD1	TRBV30	TGTGCCCGACGGACAGGAAATGAAAAACTGTTTTTT	CARRTGNEKLFF
TRBJ2-3	few	TRBD2	TRBV6-1	TGTGCCAGCAGCTCCGGGACTAGCGGGGTGAGCACAGATACGCAGTATTTT	CASSSGTSGVSTDTQYF
TRBJ2-3	.	TRBD2	TRBV4-1	TGCGCCAGCAGCCAAGGGGAGCGGGGGCCTGTTTTAGATACGCAGTATTTT	CASSQGERGPVLDTQYF
TRBJ2-7	few	TRBD2	TRBV3-1	TGTGCCAGCAGCCCCCTGACTAGCGGGGGGTACGAGCAGTACTTC	CASSPLTSGGYEQYF
TRBJ2-7	few	.	TRBV5-1	TGCGCCAGCAGCTTGAACGCAGGAGACTCCTACGAGCAGTACTTC	CASSLNAGDSYEQYF
TRBJ1-2	many	.	TRBV6-2/TRBV6-3	TGTGCCAGCAGTTACTCCCTGAGCTATGGCTACACCTTC	CASSYSLSYGYTF
TRBJ1-2	many	.	TRBV20-1	TGCAGTGCTAGCCGAGGGCCTGGCTACACCTTC	CSASRGPGYTF
TRBJ2-1	.	.	TRBV11-3	TGTGCCAGCAGCCCCGGCTACGTTAATGAGCAGTTCTTC	CASSPGYVNEQFF
TRBJ1-5	few	.	TRBV29-1	TGCAGCGTGGGGGCCGGGAGCAATCAGCCCCAGCATTTT	CSVGAGSNQPQHF
TRBJ1-1	.	TRBD1	TRBV27	TGTGCCAGCAAATGGACAGGTTCGAACACTGAAGCTTTCTTT	CASKWTGSNTEAFF
TRBJ2-3	.	.	TRBV2	TGTGCCAGCACCCGGGGTAGGGGCGGTGGCACAGATACGCAGTATTTT	CASTRGRGGGTDTQYF
TRBJ1-5	few	TRBD1	TRBV30	TGTGCCTGGAGTGTAAGCGGGACAGTCAATCAGCCCCAGCATTTT	CAWSVSGTVNQPQHF
TRBJ1-2	.	.	TRBV29-1	TGCAGCGTTGAAGCGTTGGCGAGGGGCGGCTCCTACTATGGCTACACCTTC	CSVEALARGGSYYGYTF
TRBJ1-5	many	.	TRBV3-1	TGTGCCAGCAGCCATTACTCGGAGGGCAATCAGCCCCAGCATTTT	CASSHYSEGNQPQHF
TRBJ1-1	.	TRBD1	TRBV7-9	TGTGCCAGCAGCTTCGTTCGGGGACAGGTTGGGGCTTTCTTT	CASSFVRGQVGAFF
TRBJ1-1	many	TRBD1	TRBV28	TGTGCCAGCAGTTACGACAGGGGGAACACTGAAGCTTTCTTT	CASSYDRGNTEAFF
TRBJ2-5	many	TRBD2	TRBV3-1	TGTGCCAGCAGCCATTCGCGGGGGGGCTCCAAAGAGACCCAGTACTTC	CASSHSRGGSKETQYF
TRBJ2-5	.	TRBD2	TRBV9	TGTGCCAGCAGCCCCGGACTAGCGGGGGGAGGTCGAGAGACCCAGTACTTC	CASSPGLAGGGRETQYF
TRBJ2-1	many	.	TRBV12-3/TRBV12-4	TGTGCCAGCAGTTTTTCCGGGGGTTCTGGTGAGCAGTTCTTC	CASSFSGGSGEQFF
TRBJ2-1	.	TRBD2	TRBV4-1	TGCGCCAGCAGCCAAGAAGACGGGGGGAAGTACAATGAGCAGTTCTTC	CASSQEDGGKYNEQFF